One T cell receptor (beta chain) is described in this entry. Read data end 3 residues before the CDR3 end; the end is taken from the germline J gene. This entry belongs to a study of T cells in women clearing cervical HPV infection. Sequencing was performed with immunoSEQ multiplex PCR; in TCRdb, only in-frame clones are kept and a portion is missing. This sample carries over 15,000 clones, with roughly 3.2% going to the ten biggest clones. CDR1 is DFQATT and CDR2 is SNEGSKA in the germline V gene (reference sequence). This CDR3 has 16 residues. V lost 3 bases and J lost 4; bases outside the gene matches: 12.

The sequencing input was blood buffy coat. This clonotype originated in a woman between 18 and 69 years old with a cervical HPV16 infection that either progressed to CIN3+ or cleared (not recorded which). The chain uses TRBV20-1 and TRBJ2-5; 9 bases agree with TRBD2. The DNA read from the CDR3 is TGCAGTGCTAGTATCCTTTTGGCGGGGGGGGGAGAGACC. As protein: CSASILLAGGGET. The CDR3 in full is CSASILLAGGGETQYF.